The rows below give T cell receptor beta chains drawn from one sample of a study of beta chain features in type 1 diabetes. Only in-frame clones appear in the TCRdb table, and some are missing; sequencing was by immunoSEQ multiplex PCR. The table includes hundreds of thousands of clones, about 14% detected once. Sequencing used naive CD4+ T cells from blood. The receptors here all came from a man aged 18 to 30 in good health. CDR3s include the opening cysteine and the closing phenylalanine or tryptophan. Clone size is not always given. Where it is, it says once, few, many or a class for expanded clones.

TRBJ2-7	few	TRBV6-5	CASSYRLAGDEQYF
TRBJ2-5	-	TRBV5-6	CASSLDRIQETQYF
TRBJ2-2	-	TRBV27	CASASRTSGANTGELFF
TRBJ2-7	few	TRBV5-1	CASSKRPPAYEQYF
TRBJ2-7	few	TRBV6-6	CASQRGSSYEQYF
TRBJ2-7	-	TRBV25-1	CASRNRDSNEQYF
TRBJ1-1	few	TRBV7-3	CASSLGGWNTEAFF
TRBJ2-3	-	TRBV7-6	CASSSSLGKDTQYF
TRBJ2-7	-	TRBV28	CASSLIGGTYEQYF
TRBJ2-3	-	TRBV6-5	CASTLAGADTQYF
TRBJ1-3	few	TRBV9	CASSVGSSGNTIYF
TRBJ2-1	-	TRBV19	CASRRASGISEQFF
TRBJ2-3	-	TRBV4-1	CASSRGLAGLTQGDTQYF
TRBJ1-3	many	TRBV28	CASRGNTIYF
TRBJ2-3	few	TRBV4-3	CASSQVGTDTQYF
TRBJ2-3	few	TRBV15	CATSWDGITDTQYF
TRBJ2-2	-	TRBV2	CASSDGPGGGGELFF
TRBJ1-1	-	TRBV9	CASSPRQNTEAFF
TRBJ2-1	few	TRBV27	CASSFPRAGGGNEQFF
TRBJ1-2	few	TRBV5-6	CASSLWVGVSAGGYTF
TRBJ1-1	few	TRBV5-6	CASSLRGLVTEAFF
TRBJ1-2	-	TRBV5-4	CASSQDGGYTF
TRBJ2-1	few	TRBV15	CATSRALADSYNEQFF
TRBJ2-5	-	TRBV7-2	CASSLGAGETQYF
TRBJ2-5	few	TRBV7-2	CASSPQGLYAGETQYF
TRBJ2-3	-	TRBV5-8	CASSFRGSDTQYF
TRBJ2-1	-	TRBV5-4	CASSFGQGPNEQFF
TRBJ1-2	-	TRBV27	CASSRTGGRHGYTF
TRBJ2-1	-	TRBV7-9	CASSARGYNEQFF
TRBJ1-1	few	TRBV4-2	CASSQGRGNTEAFF
TRBJ2-7	-	TRBV9	CASSVGGLAGGRDEQYF
TRBJ2-7	-	TRBV5-1	CASSGTGVAYEQYF
TRBJ2-2	-	TRBV7-3	CASSLIGENTGELFF